This T cell receptor beta chain was sequenced during a study of lymphopenia after photon versus proton radiotherapy. The assay was immunoSEQ multiplex PCR, and TCRdb's table has in-frame clones only and misses some. The data show around 160,000 clones, 88% seen once. The specimen was peripheral blood, collected from a patient treated with photon-based radiotherapy. The source of this sequence is a man over 45 with gastric cancer.

The CDR3 DNA follows: TGCGCCAGCAGCCACCCCGGGACTAGCGGTCACAATGAGCAGTTCTTC. Translation gives CASSHPGTSGHNEQFF. The chain recombines TRBV4-1 with TRBJ2-1; 11 positions agree with TRBD2. The CDR3 length is 16 residues. Looked up from germline, CDR1 is MGHRA and CDR2 is YSYEKL. Germline trimming cut 3 bases from V and 5 bases from J; bases unmatched to any gene: 6.